This TCR beta chain is drawn from a study of molecular identifiers for immune sequencing clone quantification. Study as a whole: Five portions were made in replicates from RNA of roughly 20,000 or 100,000 naive CD8 cells, and four underwent sequencing. Points from the study as a whole: Jurkat TCR RNA from one cell was spiked into about a million naive cells, and it was reportedly detectable there.

The CDR3 totals 15 residues. From germline, CDR1 is DFQATT and CDR2 SNEGSKA (reference sequence). Trimming shortened V by 0 bases and J by 1 base, and 13 bases separated the two germline ends. Previously described methods and listed TCR primers were employed for the bulk TCR libraries. From the PCR reads, TCRdb called clonotypes with MiXCR, one entry per CDR3 protein. The table includes around 460,000 distinct CDR3 sequences, about a fifth detected once. In its sample, this clonotype was seen a few times. Antigen unknown. Naive CD8 sequencing libraries were generated from approximately 20,000 to 1,000,000 sorted cells, with 10%, 30% or 50% RNA as input.

Sequencing input: naive CD8+ T cells from blood, with Jurkat cell RNA spiked in. Subset described: FACS-sorted CD8+CD4-CCR7+CD45RA+ naive T cells. The chain is built from TRBV20-1 and TRBJ2-7; D perhaps matches TRBD2 (5 bases). The sequence derives from a human donor in good health. Some libraries in this study had Jurkat cell RNA spiked in. The CDR3 DNA sequence: TGCAGTGCTAGAGATAATGACCGACTATCCTACGAGCAGTACTTC. It translates to CSARDNDRLSYEQYF.